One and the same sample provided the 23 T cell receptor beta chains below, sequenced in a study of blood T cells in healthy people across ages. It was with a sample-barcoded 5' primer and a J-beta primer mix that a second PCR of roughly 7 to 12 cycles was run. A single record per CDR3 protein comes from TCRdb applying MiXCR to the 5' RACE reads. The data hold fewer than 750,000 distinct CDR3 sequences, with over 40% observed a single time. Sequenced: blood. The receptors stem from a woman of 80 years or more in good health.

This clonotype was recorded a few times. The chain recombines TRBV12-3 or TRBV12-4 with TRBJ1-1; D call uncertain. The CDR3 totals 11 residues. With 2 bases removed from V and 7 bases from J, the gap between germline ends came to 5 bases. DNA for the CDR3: TGTGCCAGCAGTTTAAGGGTTGAAGCTTTCTTT. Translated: CASSLRVEAFF.

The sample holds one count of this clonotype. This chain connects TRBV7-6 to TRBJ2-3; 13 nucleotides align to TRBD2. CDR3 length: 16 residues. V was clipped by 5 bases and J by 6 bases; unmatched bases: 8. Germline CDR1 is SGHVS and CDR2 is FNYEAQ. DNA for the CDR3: TGTGCCAGCAGCCCTCGGACTAGCGGGAGAGTGGATACGCAGTATTTT. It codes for CASSPRTSGRVDTQYF.

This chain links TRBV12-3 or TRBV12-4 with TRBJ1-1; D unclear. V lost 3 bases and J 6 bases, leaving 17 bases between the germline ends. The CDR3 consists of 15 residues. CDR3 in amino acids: CASSFTGIRKAEAFF. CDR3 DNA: TGTGCCAGCAGTTTTACGGGAATCAGGAAAGCTGAAGCTTTCTTT.

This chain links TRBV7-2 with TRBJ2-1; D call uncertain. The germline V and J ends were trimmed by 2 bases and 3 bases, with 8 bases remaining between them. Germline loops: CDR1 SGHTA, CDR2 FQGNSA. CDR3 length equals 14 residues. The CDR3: CASSLSENYNEQFF. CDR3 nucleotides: TGTGCCAGCAGCTTAAGTGAGAACTACAATGAGCAGTTCTTC.

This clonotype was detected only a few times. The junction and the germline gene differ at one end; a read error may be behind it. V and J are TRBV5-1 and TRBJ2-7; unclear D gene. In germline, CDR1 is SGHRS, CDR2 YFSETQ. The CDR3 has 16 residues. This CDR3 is CASSFSYGGISYERYF. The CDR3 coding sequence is TGCGCCAGCAGCTTTTCATACGGTGGCATTTCCTACGAGCGGTACTTC.

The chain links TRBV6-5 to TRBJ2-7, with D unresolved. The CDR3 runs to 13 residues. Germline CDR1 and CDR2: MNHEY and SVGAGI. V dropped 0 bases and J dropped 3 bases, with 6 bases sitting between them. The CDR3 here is CASSYSPDYEQYF. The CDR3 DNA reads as TGTGCCAGCAGTTACTCGCCTGACTACGAGCAGTACTTC.

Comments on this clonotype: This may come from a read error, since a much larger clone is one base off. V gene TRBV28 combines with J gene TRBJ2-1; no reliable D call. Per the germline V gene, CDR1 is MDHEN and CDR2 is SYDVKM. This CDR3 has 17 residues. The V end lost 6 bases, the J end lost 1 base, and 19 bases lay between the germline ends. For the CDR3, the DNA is TGTGCCAGCAGCCCTGTCAAACGAGTGGGGTCCTACAATGAGCAGTTCTTC. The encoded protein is CASSPVKRVGSYNEQFF.

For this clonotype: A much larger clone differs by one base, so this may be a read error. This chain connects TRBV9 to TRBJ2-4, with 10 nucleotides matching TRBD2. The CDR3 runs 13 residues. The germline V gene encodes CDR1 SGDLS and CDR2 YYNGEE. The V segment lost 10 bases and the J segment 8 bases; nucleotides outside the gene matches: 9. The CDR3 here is CAGNIAGGDIQYF. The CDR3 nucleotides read TGTGCCGGCAACATAGCGGGAGGTGACATTCAGTACTTC. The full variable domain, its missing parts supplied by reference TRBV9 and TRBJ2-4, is DSGVTQTPKHLITATGQRVTLRCSPRSGDLSVYWYQQSLDQGLQFLIQYYNGEERAKGNILERFSAQQFPDLHSELNLSSLELGDSALYFCAGNIAGGDIQYFGAGTRLSVL.

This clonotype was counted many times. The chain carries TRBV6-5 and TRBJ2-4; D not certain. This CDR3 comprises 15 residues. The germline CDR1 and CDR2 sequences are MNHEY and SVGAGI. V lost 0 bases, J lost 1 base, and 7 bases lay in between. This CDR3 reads CASSYSIGAKNIQYF. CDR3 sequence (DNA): TGTGCCAGCAGTTACTCGATAGGGGCCAAAAACATTCAGTACTTC.

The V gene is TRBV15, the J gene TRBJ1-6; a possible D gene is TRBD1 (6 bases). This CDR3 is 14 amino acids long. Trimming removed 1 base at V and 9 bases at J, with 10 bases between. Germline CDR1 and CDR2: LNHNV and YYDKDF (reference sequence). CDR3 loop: CATSRAVRGSPLHF. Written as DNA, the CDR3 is TGTGCCACCAGCAGAGCGGTCAGGGGTTCACCCCTCCACTTT.

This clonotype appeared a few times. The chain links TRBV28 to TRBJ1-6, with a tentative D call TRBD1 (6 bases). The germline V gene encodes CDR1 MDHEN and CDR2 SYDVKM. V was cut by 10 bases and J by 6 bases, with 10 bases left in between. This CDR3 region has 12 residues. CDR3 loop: CATQGSNSPLHF. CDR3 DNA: TGTGCCACACAGGGTTCTAATTCACCCCTCCACTTT.

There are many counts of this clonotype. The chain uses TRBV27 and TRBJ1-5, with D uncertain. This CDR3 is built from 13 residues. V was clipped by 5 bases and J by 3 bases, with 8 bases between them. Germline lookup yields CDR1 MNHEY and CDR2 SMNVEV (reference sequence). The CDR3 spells CASSVQTNQPQHF. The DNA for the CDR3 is TGTGCCAGCAGTGTACAGACCAATCAGCCCCAGCATTTT.

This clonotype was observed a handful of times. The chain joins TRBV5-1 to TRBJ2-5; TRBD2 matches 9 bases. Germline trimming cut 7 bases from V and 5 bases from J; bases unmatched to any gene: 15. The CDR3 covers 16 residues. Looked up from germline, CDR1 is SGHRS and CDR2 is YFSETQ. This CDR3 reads CASCVGSGSTLETQYF. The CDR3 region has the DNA TGCGCCAGCTGTGTAGGTAGCGGGAGTACTTTGGAGACCCAGTACTTC. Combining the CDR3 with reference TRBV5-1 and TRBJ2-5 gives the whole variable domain KAGVTQTPRYLIKTRGQQVTLSCSPISGHRSVSWYQQTPGQGLQFLFEYFSETQRNKGNFPGRFSGRQFSNSRSEMNVSTLELGDSALYLCASCVGSGSTLETQYFGPGTRLLVL.

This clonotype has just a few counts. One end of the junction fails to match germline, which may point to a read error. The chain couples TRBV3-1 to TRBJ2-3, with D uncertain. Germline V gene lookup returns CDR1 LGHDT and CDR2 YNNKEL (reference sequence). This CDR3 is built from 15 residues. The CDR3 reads CASSRVSHASDTRYF. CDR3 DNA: TGTGCCAGCAGCCGGGTGAGTCACGCTTCGGATACGCGGTATTTT.

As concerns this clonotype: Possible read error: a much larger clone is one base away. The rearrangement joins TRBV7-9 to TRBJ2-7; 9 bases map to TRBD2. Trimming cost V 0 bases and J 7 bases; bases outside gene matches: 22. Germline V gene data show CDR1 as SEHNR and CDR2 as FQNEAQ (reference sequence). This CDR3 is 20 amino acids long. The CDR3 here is CASSLALGSSGGRSYNEQYF. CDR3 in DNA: TGTGCCAGCAGCTTAGCGCTGGGGAGTAGCGGGGGAAGGTCCTACAATGAGCAGTACTTC.

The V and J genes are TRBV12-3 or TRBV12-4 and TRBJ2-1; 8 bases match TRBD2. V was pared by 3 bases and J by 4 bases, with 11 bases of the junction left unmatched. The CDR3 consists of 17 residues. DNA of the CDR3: TGTGCCAGCAGTTTTGCTAGCGGGTCTCTTGTTTACAATGAGCAGTTCTTC. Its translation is CASSFASGSLVYNEQFF.

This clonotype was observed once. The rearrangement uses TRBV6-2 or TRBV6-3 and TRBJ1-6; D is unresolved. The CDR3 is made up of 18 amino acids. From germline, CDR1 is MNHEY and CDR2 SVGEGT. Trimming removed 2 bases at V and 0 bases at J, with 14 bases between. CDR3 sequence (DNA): TGTGCCAGCAGTTACGGACTCTCCAGTCGCTCCTATAATTCACCCCTCCACTTT. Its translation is CASSYGLSSRSYNSPLHF.

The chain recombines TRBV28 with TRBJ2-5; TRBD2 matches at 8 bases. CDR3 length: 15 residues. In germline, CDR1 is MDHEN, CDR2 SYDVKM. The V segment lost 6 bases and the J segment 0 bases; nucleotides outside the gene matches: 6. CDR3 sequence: CASSPGGGYQETQYF. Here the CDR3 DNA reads TGTGCCAGCAGCCCCGGGGGGGGGTACCAAGAGACCCAGTACTTC.

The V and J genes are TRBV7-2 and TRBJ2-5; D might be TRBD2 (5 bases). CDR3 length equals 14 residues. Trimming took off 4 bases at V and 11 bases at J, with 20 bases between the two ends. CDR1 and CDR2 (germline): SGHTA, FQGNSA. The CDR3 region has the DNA TGTGCCAGCAGCTCCTGGACGGGGTTCAGTGAGCAGTACTTC. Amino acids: CASSSWTGFSEQYF.

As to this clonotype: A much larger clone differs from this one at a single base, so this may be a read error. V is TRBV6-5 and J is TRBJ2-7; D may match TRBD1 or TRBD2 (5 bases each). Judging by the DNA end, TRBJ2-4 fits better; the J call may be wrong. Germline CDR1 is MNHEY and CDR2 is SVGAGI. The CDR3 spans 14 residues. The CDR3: CASRYSGRDNIQYF. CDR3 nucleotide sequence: TGTGCCAGCAGGTACTCCGGCAGGGACAACATTCAGTACTTC.

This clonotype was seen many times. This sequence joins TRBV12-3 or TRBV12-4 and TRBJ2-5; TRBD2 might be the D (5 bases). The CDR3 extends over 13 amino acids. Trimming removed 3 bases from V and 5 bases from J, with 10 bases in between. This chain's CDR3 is CASSFGERETQYF. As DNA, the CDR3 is TGTGCCAGCAGTTTCGGGGAGAGGGAGACCCAGTACTTC.

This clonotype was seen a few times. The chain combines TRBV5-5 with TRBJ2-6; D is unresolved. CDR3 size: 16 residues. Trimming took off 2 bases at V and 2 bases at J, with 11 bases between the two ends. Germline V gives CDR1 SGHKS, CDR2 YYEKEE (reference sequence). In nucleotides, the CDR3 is TGTGCCAGCAGCTTAATGTTAGGAGCTGGGGCCAACGTCCTGACTTTC. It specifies CASSLMLGAGANVLTF.

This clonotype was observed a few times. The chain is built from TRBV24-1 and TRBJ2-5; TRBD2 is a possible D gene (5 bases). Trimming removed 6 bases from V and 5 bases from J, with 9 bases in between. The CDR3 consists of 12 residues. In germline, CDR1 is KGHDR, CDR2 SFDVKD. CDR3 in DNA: TGTGCCACCAGTACGGGGTCCGAGACCCAGTACTTC. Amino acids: CATSTGSETQYF.